The 8 T cell receptor beta chains below all came from one sample that was sequenced in a study of T-cell memory formation after mild COVID-19. MiXCR was run by TCRdb on the 5' RACE reads, yielding one entry per CDR3 protein. The table has 6,800 or so distinct CDR3 sequences, 58% seen once. Sequenced sample: PBMCs or a T cell subset sorted from them (not recorded which). Receptors were obtained from an adult who had mild COVID-19 (a few samples of this study predate the infection). Cell type and time point are not known.

By share, this clonotype counts as medium-sized. The chain combines TRBV7-9 with TRBJ2-3, with TRBD2 matching over 8 bases. V gave up 5 bases and J gave up 6 bases; unmatched junction bases: 19. Germline V gene data show CDR1 as SEHNR and CDR2 as FQNEAQ (reference sequence). There are 18 residues in the CDR3. CDR3 residues: CASSPVRVLRGASDTQYF. The CDR3 nucleotides read TGTGCCAGCAGCCCCGTAAGGGTCCTGCGGGGGGCCTCGGATACGCAGTATTTT. Looking up the rest from reference TRBV7-9 and TRBJ2-3 gives the full variable domain: DTGVSQNPRHKITKRGQNVTFRCDPISEHNRLYWYRQTLGQGPEFLTYFQNEAQLEKSRLLSDRFSAERPKGSFSTLEIQRTEQGDSAMYLCASSPVRVLRGASDTQYFGPGTRLTVL.

The chain employs TRBV5-1 and TRBJ2-7; 9 bases agree with TRBD2. CDR3 length: 14 amino acids. Per germline, CDR1 SGHRS and CDR2 YFSETQ. V was pared by 0 bases and J by 3 bases, with 1 base of the junction left unmatched. The DNA for the CDR3 is TGCGCCAGCAGCTTGGAGACTAGCGGCTACGAGCAGTACTTC. This encodes CASSLETSGYEQYF.

This clonotype was seen once. The genes are TRBV7-8 and TRBJ2-1, with 15 bases fitting TRBD2. Trimming took 1 base from V and 9 from J; bases not matched to a gene: 7. Germline CDR1 SGHVS, CDR2 FQNEAQ. This CDR3 has 17 amino acids. As DNA, the CDR3 is TGTGCCAGCAGCTTAGGGACTAGCGGGGGGGCGGTGTTTGAGCAGTTCTTC. It translates to CASSLGTSGGAVFEQFF.

This clonotype is termed medium-sized. The genes are TRBV7-9 and TRBJ1-4, with 7 bases matching TRBD1. The length of the CDR3 is 14 residues. Germline CDR1 and CDR2: SEHNR and FQNEAQ (reference sequence). V gave up 5 bases and J gave up 7 bases; unmatched junction bases: 7. The CDR3 bases are TGTGCCAGCAGCCCAAGGGACAGTAGTGAAAAACTGTTTTTT. As protein: CASSPRDSSEKLFF.

There are a few counts of this clonotype. The chain combines TRBV7-6 with TRBJ2-1, with 8 bases identical to TRBD2. Germline V gives CDR1 SGHVS, CDR2 FNYEAQ. V lost 5 bases and J lost 3; bases outside the gene matches: 9. The CDR3 consists of 16 residues. As DNA, the CDR3 is TGTGCCAGCAGCCCCGCTCGGACTAGCCTCTACAATGAGCAGTTCTTC. Translating gives CASSPARTSLYNEQFF.

This clonotype is medium-sized. The chain uses TRBV20-1 and TRBJ2-3, with 12 bases matching TRBD2. From germline, CDR1 is DFQATT and CDR2 SNEGSKA (reference sequence). The CDR3 is 13 amino acids. J gave up 4 bases and V 5 bases, and 1 base lay outside the gene matches. CDR3 nucleotide sequence: TGCAGTGCTTGGACTAGCGGGGCAGATACGCAGTATTTT. Protein sequence: CSAWTSGADTQYF.

Relative to its sample, this clonotype is medium-sized. J is TRBJ1-1 and V is TRBV4-2; 8 bases line up with TRBD1. Germline CDR1 and CDR2: LGHNA and YNFKEQ. J lost 1 base, V lost 2 bases, and 9 bases had no gene match. The CDR3 loop spans 17 amino acids. In DNA, the CDR3 is TGTGCCAGCAGCCAAATCGAGATAGGACAGGGGAACACTGAAGCTTTCTTT. It specifies CASSQIEIGQGNTEAFF.

This chain connects TRBV18 to TRBJ2-7; D not certain. In germline, CDR1 is KGHSH, CDR2 LQKENI. The CDR3 has 13 amino acids. V was trimmed by 0 bases and J by 5 bases, leaving 8 bases between them. The DNA for the CDR3 is TGTGCCAGCTCACCACCTGAGAATGACGAGCAGTACTTC. Translating gives CASSPPENDEQYF.